This TCR beta chain derives from a study of T cells in Graves' hyperthyroidism and ophthalmopathy (dated by TCRdb to 2018 to 2020). Study-wide context: Peripheral blood samples were taken at the time of initial diagnosis, prior to any treatment. In addition, the study compared T-cell repertoires in thyroid tissue and in blood from five to seven Graves' hyperthyroidism patients. For training and testing, the roughly 100 patients in the discovery cohort were randomly divided in a 7:3 ratio. TCR V-J signatures able to tell the groups apart were searched for in a discovery cohort of 90 to 100 patients, of whom over 40 had Graves' ophthalmopathy and 55 to 60 had stable Graves' hyperthyroidism. TCR Vbeta CDR3 sequencing of some 140 peripheral blood samples (fewer than 45 ophthalmopathy, 75 hyperthyroidism and some 17 progressor patients) is reported in the paper. Whether ophthalmopathy could be predicted prospectively was tested in an independent validation cohort made up of about 20 hyperthyroidism patients plus 17 patients who later progressed to ophthalmopathy. After sampling, hyperthyroidism patients received methimazole starting at 30 mg daily, and ophthalmopathy patients received high-dose intravenous methylprednisolone.

What the work shows at the level of the full study, not this receptor alone: Most expanded thyroid clonotypes (frequency above 0.001) were also found in blood, which suggests that blood repertoires may mirror thyroid immune responses. In validation, progression to ophthalmopathy was predicted by the model with almost 71% sensitivity and 72.22% specificity, a median of 6.5 months before onset. A 13 V-J signature model separated ophthalmopathy from stable hyperthyroidism, with approximately 86% sensitivity and about 81% specificity in cross-validation and 80%/75% in testing. No statistical method was used to fix the sample size in advance, and group allocation was not hidden from the investigators.

Looking up the germline V gene yields CDR1 SGHAT and CDR2 FQNNGV. Reading from cysteine to phenylalanine, the CDR3 counts 12 amino acids. The CDR3 DNA has 36 bases and is translated from base 1. Trimming removed 5 bases from V and 5 bases from J; the gene matches leave 1 base unexplained. In the ophthalmopathy patients, disease was moderately to severely active, with a Clinical Activity Score of 3 or more, a NOSPECS grade of 4 or more, and a duration of less than 3 months. The study excluded patients with uncontrolled infections, other autoimmune diseases, pregnancy or lactation. Diagnoses relied on clinical symptoms, serum thyroxine and TRAb, thyroid ultrasound and orbital computed tomography. PBMCs were separated from approximately 9.9 ml of fresh peripheral blood using Ficoll-Paque density gradient centrifugation. Total RNA was extracted using Trizol reagent, and RNA quality was assessed on an Agilent 2100 Bioanalyzer.

The TCR beta CDR3 regions were amplified from the RNA transcripts. For the first round of RT-PCR on the TCR CDR3, the HTBI primer set was used together with the Qiagen OneStep RT-PCR kit. The libraries were constructed in a second round of multiplex PCR and then size-selected and purified. Sequencing of the libraries was done on an Illumina HiSeq2000 using paired-end 100 bp reads. Regarding the original processing steps: SOAPnuke was used to process the raw data, with reads discarded if the reads contained adapters or uncalled bases, had a mean Phred below 15, or lacked an exact constant-primer or identifier match. High-quality paired reads were merged using COPE v1.2.5, and each unique nucleotide sequence was defined as a clonotype. MiTCR v1.1 was used to align clonotypes to the IMGT TRBV, TRBD and TRBJ reference segments. The analysis included only V-J combinations with a frequency above 0.0001, which together covered about 99% of the repertoires. The TCS score was defined as the ratio of F50 (clonal expansion) to E x V (chaos), calculated using BLOSUM62-based TCRdist between CDR3 peptides within each V-J. Welch's t-statistics and random forest reduced 450 to 600 V-J features to 10 to 15, which were used in a naive Bayes classifier (R e1071). TCRdb applied fastp at Q25 and MiXCR to the public reads, then kept only in-frame beta chains. Duplicate CDR3 protein sequences are folded into a single record with the most common DNA and genes. The V and J calls come from TCRdb's annotation, not from the publication. In all, the sample holds roughly 640,000 distinct CDR3 sequences, and approximately 15% of those were seen once. The ten largest clones represent roughly 3% of the sample.

Regarding this clonotype: Its antigen remains undetermined. No base-level quality is on record; no much larger clone is a single base apart.

This TCR derives from a middle-aged woman with Graves' ophthalmopathy. The sequence links TRBV11-2 to TRBJ2-7; a stretch of 9 junction bases matches TRBD2. The sequenced sample was blood. The CDR3 region has the sequence CASSRTSDEQYF. In nucleotide form, the sequence is TGTGCCAGCAGCCGGACTAGCGACGAGCAGTACTTC.